A selection of T cell receptor beta chains follows, all from one sample in a study of T cell changes during pregnancy in multiple sclerosis. Using immunoSEQ multiplex PCR, the repertoire was profiled, and TCRdb retains in-frame clones only, with some absent. Among about 20,000 clones listed, less than 90% were seen once. Source: CD8+ T cells from peripheral blood mononuclear cells, taken in the third trimester of pregnancy. The receptors stem from a female donor in good health, enrolled as a control in a pregnancy study. CDR3s include the opening cysteine and the closing phenylalanine or tryptophan. D genes are given only for firm matches. For some rows the clone size is stated as once, few or many, or as a class when expanded; others skip it.

clone size,D gene,J gene,V gene,CDR3 length,CDR3 DNA,CDR3 protein
-,TRBD2,TRBJ2-7,TRBV18,14,TGTGCCAGCTCACCTGGGACTAGCGGCTACGAGCAGTACTTC,CASSPGTSGYEQYF
few,-,TRBJ2-7,TRBV11-2,13,TGTGCCAGCAGCTTGGGCGAACTCTACGAGCAGTACTTC,CASSLGELYEQYF
-,TRBD1,TRBJ2-3,TRBV6-4,15,TGTGCCAGCAGTGACGGGACAGGGGGCACAGATACGCAGTATTTT,CASSDGTGGTDTQYF
-,TRBD2,TRBJ2-1,TRBV27,13,TGTGCCAGCAGCCTAGGGACTAGCTATGAGCAGTTCTTC,CASSLGTSYEQFF
once,-,TRBJ2-1,TRBV4-2,16,TGTGCCAGCAGCCAAGATCCGGGGGAGCTATCTTATGAGCAGTTCTTC,CASSQDPGELSYEQFF
-,-,TRBJ1-2,TRBV4-1,13,TGCGCCAGCAGCCTCCGTAGACAGAATGGCTACACCTTC,CASSLRRQNGYTF
-,-,TRBJ2-1,TRBV5-1,15,TGCGCCAGCAGCTTGGGCTCGAGCTCCTACAATGAGCAGTTCTTC,CASSLGSSSYNEQFF
-,-,TRBJ2-7,TRBV4-2,15,TGTGCCAGCAGCCAAGAACTCCCGCAGGCCTACGAGCAGTACTTC,CASSQELPQAYEQYF
-,-,TRBJ2-1,TRBV4-2,17,TGTGCCAGCAGCTCTCAGCCCGATGGGAGCATCTACAATGAGCAGTTCTTC,CASSSQPDGSIYNEQFF
-,-,TRBJ2-3,TRBV28,14,TGTGCCAGCAGTTTTATGAGTGTCACAGATACGCAGTATTTT,CASSFMSVTDTQYF
-,TRBD1,TRBJ1-1,TRBV7-9,15,TGTGCCAGCAGCCACGGGACAGGACTGAACACTGAAGCTTTCTTT,CASSHGTGLNTEAFF
-,TRBD2,TRBJ2-3,TRBV4-1,18,TGCGCCAGCAGCCAGGATCGGTTCCGGACTAGTATCGCAGATACGCAGTATTTT,CASSQDRFRTSIADTQYF
-,-,TRBJ2-3,TRBV28,18,TGTGCCAGCAGTTTAAGTGGCCCGTCCCTTTCCAACACAGATACGCAGTATTTT,CASSLSGPSLSNTDTQYF
-,TRBD2,TRBJ2-1,TRBV2,15,TGTGCCGGACTAAGGGGGAGAAGCGGGGGGGCCGCGCAGTTCTTC,CAGLRGRSGGAAQFF
-,-,TRBJ2-1,TRBV5-1,16,TGCGCCAGCAGCTTGGGGAGGAGCGATCTTTGGAGTGAGCAGTTCTTC,CASSLGRSDLWSEQFF
-,TRBD2,TRBJ2-5,TRBV9,18,TGTGCCAGCAGCGTTAATGTACAAACGGGAGGAGTTCAAGAGACCCAGTACTTC,CASSVNVQTGGVQETQYF
-,-,TRBJ1-1,TRBV11-2,16,TGTGCCAGCAGCTTAGTGGGGCTCTACTTGAACACTGAAGCTTTCTTT,CASSLVGLYLNTEAFF
-,TRBD2,TRBJ2-3,TRBV9,18,TGTGCCAGCAGCGTATTAGGGGCGGGAGAAGGTCTTGCAGATACGCAGTATTTT,CASSVLGAGEGLADTQYF
-,TRBD1,TRBJ2-7,TRBV30,12,TGTGCCTCGGGGACAGGTACCTACGAGCAGTACTTC,CASGTGTYEQYF
once,TRBD2,TRBJ2-1,TRBV27,17,TGTGCCAGCAGTCTCCTAGGGACTAGCGGGAGTATCTATGAGCAGTTCTTC,CASSLLGTSGSIYEQFF
-,-,TRBJ2-6,TRBV27,15,TGTGCCAGCAGTTGGGGCCCCCCTGGGGCCAACGTCCTGACTTTC,CASSWGPPGANVLTF
-,-,TRBJ1-5,TRBV30,14,TGTGCCTGGAGCGCGGGTCTCGGGTCTCAGCCCCAGCATTTT,CAWSAGLGSQPQHF
-,TRBD2,TRBJ2-1,TRBV11-2,16,TGTGCCAGCAGCTTATATAGCGGGAGGGCCTACAATGAGCAGTTCTTC,CASSLYSGRAYNEQFF
-,TRBD2,TRBJ2-3,TRBV5-6,16,TGTGCCAGCAGCTTGGCCCAGATAGCGGGAGGAGATACGCAGTATTTT,CASSLAQIAGGDTQYF
-,TRBD1,TRBJ1-6,TRBV27,15,TGTGCCAGCAGTTTGGCAGGGGGCTTTGGTTCACCCCTCCACTTT,CASSLAGGFGSPLHF
-,-,TRBJ2-3,TRBV13,14,TGTGCCACCTCAGACCGGGAAAGCACAGATACGCAGTATTTT,CATSDRESTDTQYF
-,-,TRBJ2-2,TRBV6-5,16,TGTGCCAGCAGTTACTCGATGTCGCGGAACACCGGGGAGCTGTTTTTT,CASSYSMSRNTGELFF
-,TRBD2,TRBJ2-2,TRBV9,16,TGTGCCAGCAGCGCGACTAGCGGGGGATACACCGGGGAGCTGTTTTTT,CASSATSGGYTGELFF
-,-,TRBJ1-1,TRBV4-3,12,TGCGCCAGCAGTCAAACATCAGGGTTCGCTTTCTTT,CASSQTSGFAFF
-,-,TRBJ2-1,TRBV15,14,TGTGCCACGGCCGGGACTTTCTCCTACAATGAGCAGTTCTTC,CATAGTFSYNEQFF
-,TRBD1,TRBJ1-4,TRBV7-9,16,TGTGCCAGCAGCTCCAACAGGGGCTCAATTCTCGAAAAACTGTTTTTT,CASSSNRGSILEKLFF